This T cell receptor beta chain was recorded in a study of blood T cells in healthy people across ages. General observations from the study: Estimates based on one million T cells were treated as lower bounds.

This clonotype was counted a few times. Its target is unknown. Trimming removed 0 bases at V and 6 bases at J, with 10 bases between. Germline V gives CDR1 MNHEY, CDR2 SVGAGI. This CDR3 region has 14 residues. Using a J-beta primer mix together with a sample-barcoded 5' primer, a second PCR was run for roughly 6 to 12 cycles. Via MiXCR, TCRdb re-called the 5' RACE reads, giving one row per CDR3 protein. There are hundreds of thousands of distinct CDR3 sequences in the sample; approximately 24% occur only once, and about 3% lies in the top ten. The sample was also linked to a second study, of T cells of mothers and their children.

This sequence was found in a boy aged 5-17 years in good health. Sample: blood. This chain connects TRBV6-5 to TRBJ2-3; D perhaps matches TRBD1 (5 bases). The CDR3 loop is CASSYSGRGDTQYF. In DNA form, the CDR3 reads TGTGCCAGCAGTTACTCGGGAAGGGGCGATACGCAGTATTTT.